This T cell receptor (beta chain) was captured in a study of identical twins. V was trimmed by 0 bases and J by 10 bases, leaving 16 bases between them. The CDR3 has 15 residues. CDR1 MNHNS and CDR2 SASEGT come from the germline V gene. Template switching supplied a universal primer site; unique molecular identifiers were carried on the cDNA. TCRdb itself ran the 5' RACE reads through MiXCR, one entry per CDR3 protein. The top ten hold roughly 9% of the sample, which has under 400,000 distinct CDR3 sequences, 8.5% to 10% seen once. This clonotype occurred many times. Its antigen is as yet unknown. Study findings and constraints: Zero-insertion analyses might be partly confounded by invariant T cells like MAIT and iNKT.

The sample taken for sequencing was naive T cells sorted from blood. This clonotype was sampled from a woman aged 45-65 years in good health. V gene TRBV6-1 combines with J gene TRBJ1-5, with TRBD1 as a possible D gene (5 bases). The CDR3 nucleotides read TGTGCCAGCAGTGAAGCAGTGGTAGGGGCTCTTCCCCAGCATTTT. Translation gives CASSEAVVGALPQHF.